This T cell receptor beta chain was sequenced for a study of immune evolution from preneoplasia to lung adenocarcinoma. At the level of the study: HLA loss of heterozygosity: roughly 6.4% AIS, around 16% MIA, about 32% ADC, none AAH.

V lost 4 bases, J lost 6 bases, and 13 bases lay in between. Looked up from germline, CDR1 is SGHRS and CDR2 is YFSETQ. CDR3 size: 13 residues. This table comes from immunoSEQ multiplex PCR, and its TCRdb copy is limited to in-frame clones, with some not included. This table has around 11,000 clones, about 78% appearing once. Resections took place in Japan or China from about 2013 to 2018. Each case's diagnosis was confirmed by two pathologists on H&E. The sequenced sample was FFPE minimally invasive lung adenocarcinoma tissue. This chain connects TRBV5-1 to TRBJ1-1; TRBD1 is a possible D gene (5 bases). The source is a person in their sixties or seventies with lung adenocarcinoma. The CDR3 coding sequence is TGCGCCAGCAGCCTCACAGGTACCTCTGAAGCTTTCTTT. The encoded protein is CASSLTGTSEAFF.